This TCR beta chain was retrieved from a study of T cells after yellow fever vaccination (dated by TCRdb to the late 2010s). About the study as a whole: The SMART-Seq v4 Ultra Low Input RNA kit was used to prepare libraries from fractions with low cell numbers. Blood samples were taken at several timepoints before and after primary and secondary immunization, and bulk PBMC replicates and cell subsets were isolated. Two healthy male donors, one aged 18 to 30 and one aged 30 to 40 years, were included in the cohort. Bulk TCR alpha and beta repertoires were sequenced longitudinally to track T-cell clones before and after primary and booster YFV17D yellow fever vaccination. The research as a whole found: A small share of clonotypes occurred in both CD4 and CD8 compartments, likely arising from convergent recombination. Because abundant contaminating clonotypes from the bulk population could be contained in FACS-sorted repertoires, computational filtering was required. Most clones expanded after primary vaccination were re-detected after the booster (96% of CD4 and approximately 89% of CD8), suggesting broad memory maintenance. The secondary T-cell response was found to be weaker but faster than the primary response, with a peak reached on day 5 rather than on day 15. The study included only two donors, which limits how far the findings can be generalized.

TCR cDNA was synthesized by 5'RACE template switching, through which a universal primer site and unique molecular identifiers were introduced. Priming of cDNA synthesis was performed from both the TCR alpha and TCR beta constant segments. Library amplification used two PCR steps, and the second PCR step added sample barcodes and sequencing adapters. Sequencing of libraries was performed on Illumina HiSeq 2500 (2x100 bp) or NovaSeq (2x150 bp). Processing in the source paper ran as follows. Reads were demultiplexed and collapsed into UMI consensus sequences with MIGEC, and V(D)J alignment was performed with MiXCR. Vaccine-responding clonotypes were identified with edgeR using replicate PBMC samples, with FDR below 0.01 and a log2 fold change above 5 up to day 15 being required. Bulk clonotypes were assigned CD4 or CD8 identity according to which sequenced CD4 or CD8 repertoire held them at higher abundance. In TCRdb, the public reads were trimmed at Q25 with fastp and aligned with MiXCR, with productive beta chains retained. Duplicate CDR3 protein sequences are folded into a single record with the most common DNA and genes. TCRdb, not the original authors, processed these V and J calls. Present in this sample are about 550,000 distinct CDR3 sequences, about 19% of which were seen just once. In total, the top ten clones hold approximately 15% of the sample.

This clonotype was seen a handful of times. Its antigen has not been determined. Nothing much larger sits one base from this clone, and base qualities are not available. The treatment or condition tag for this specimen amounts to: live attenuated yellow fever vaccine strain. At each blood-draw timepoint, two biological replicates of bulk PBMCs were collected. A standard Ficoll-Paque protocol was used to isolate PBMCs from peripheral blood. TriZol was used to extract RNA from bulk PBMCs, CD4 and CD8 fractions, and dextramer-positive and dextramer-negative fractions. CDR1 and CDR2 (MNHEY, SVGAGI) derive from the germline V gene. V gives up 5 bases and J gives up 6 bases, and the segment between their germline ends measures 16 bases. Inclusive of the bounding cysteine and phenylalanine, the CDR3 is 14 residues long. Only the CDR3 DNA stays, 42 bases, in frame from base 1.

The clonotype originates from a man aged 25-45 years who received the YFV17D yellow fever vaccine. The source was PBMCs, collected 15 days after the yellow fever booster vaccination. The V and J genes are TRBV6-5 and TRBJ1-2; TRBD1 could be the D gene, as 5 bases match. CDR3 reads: CASSDPRQGHGYTF. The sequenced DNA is TGTGCCAGCAGTGACCCGAGGCAGGGTCATGGCTACACCTTC.